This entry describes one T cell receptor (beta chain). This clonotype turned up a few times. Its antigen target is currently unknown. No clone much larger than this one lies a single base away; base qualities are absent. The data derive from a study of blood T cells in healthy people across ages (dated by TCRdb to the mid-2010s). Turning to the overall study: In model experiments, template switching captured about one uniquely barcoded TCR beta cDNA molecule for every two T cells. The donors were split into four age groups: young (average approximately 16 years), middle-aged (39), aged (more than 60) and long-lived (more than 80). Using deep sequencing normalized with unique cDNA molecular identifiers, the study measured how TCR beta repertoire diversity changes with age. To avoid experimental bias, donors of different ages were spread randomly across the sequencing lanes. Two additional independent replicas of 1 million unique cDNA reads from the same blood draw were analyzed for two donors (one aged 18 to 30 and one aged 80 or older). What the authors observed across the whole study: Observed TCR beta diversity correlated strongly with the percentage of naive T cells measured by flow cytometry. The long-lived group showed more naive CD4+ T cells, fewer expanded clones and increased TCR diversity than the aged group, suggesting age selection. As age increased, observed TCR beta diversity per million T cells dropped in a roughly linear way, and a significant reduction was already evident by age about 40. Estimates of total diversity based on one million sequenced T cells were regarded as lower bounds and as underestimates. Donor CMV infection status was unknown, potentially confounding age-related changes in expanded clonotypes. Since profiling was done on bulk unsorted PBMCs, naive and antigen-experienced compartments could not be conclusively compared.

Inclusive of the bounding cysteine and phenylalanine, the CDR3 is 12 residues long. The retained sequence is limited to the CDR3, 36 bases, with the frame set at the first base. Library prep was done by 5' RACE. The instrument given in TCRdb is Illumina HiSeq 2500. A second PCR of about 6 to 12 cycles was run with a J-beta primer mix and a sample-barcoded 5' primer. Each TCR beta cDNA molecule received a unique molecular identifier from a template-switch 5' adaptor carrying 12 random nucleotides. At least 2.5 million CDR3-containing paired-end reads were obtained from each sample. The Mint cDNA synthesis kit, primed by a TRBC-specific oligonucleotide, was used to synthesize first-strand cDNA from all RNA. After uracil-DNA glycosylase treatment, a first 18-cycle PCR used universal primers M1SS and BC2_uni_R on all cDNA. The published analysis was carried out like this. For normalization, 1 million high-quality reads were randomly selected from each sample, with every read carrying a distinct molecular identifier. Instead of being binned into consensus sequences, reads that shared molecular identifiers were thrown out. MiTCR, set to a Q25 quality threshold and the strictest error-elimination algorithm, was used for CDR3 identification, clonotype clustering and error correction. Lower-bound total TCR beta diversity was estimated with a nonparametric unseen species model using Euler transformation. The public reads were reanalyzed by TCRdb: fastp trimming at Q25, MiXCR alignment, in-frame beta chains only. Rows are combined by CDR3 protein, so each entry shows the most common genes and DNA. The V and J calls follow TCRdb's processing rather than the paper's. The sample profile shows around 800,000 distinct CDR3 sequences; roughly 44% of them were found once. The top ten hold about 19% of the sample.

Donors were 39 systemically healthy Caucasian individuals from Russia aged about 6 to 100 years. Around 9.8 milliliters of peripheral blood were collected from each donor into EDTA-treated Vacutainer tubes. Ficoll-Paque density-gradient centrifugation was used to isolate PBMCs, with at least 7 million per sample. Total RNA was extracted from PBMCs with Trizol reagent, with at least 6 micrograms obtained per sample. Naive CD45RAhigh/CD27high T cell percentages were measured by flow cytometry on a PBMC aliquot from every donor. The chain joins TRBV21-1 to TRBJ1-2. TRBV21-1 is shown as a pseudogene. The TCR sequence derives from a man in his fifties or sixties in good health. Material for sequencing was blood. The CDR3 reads CASSKDGDGYTF. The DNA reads TGTGCCAGCAGCAAAGATGGAGACGGCTACACCTTC.